This T cell receptor beta chain was captured by sequencing in a study of shared clonotypes between healthy human individuals (TCRdb year 2020). Describing the broader study: The cohort included a few men and a couple of women between 18 and 49 years of age. For each donor, three plates each were used for CD4 naive and CD4 memory, two plates were used for CD8 naive, and one plate was used for CD8 memory. Blood TCR repertoires of five healthy adults were deeply sequenced to estimate repertoire size and the extent of clonotype sharing between individuals. To increase sequencing depth and limit assay-specific biases, different laboratories used diverse techniques to prepare libraries and sequence TCR repertoires. Each donor's leukapheresis produced roughly between roughly 0.85 and 9 billion PBMCs.

In regard to this clone: It lacks a known antigen. Qualities for individual bases were not recorded, and no much larger clone is one base off.

The donors were healthy, HIV-negative adults who had no recently reported acute infections or vaccinations. All donors were Caucasian adults living in Nashville, Tennessee, USA. CD4+ T cells were enriched by magnetic negative selection, after which naive cells were positively selected on CD45RA and the negative fraction was taken as the memory subset. Blood was obtained by leukapheresis, after which PBMCs were separated by Ficoll-Histopaque density gradient centrifugation and cryopreserved in liquid nitrogen vapor phase. Analytical flow cytometry was used to check the purity and quantity of each magnetically sorted T cell population. Genomic DNA was isolated from each sorted fraction and quantified by UV absorbance on a Nanodrop 2000c. Taken from the germline V gene (reference sequence), the CDR1 and CDR2 loops are SGHNT and YYREEE. For this chain, trimming is 2 bases at the V end and 4 bases at the J end, and the number of junction bases without a gene match is 3. Taken from cysteine to phenylalanine, the CDR3 has 13 residues. The kept DNA is CDR3 alone, 39 bases in frame from the first base.

TCR CDR3 regions were amplified from genomic DNA by multiplex PCR using the deep immunoSEQ assay. Genomic DNA extracted from each cell subset was distributed evenly over all wells of several immunoSEQ 96-well plates, and each plate served as one replicate. Each replicate PCR for sorted subsets received around 200 ng genomic DNA, equal to some 32,000 T cell genomes. Purified libraries were measured with a Qubit 3.0 fluorometer, size-checked on a Bioanalyzer 2100, and measured again with the KAPA Library Quantification kit. Every immunoSEQ 96-well plate was sequenced on a dedicated single-read 150-cycle Illumina NextSeq 550 flow cell. On the study's bioinformatics: The immunoSEQ output contained only junctional sequences without quality scores, so filtering could not match that applied to full-length reads. To assign V/J genes and CDR3, sequences were annotated using PyIR, a Python wrapper for IgBLAST v1.9, with IMGT germline references. Reads were filtered out if the reads had weak V/J assignments (E-value above 1e-6), no CDR3, stop codons, out-of-frame junctions, or ambiguous translated residues. A V3J clonotype was defined by an identical inferred V gene, J gene, and CDR3 amino acid sequence. The percentage overlap between two repertoires was calculated by dividing the number of shared unique clonotypes by the size of the smaller repertoire. Richness of each repertoire was evaluated using RTK rarefaction, the Chao1 estimator, and Recon v2.1 estimates of unobserved clonotypes. OLGA was used to compute generation probabilities for all TCRbeta clonotypes that the gDNA method yielded from four donors. Entries here come from immuneACCESS through TCRdb and include only in-frame sequences with V and J called. Some clones fail to appear in such tables; in the studies checked, an unresolved V gene covers under half of the shortfall, and the cause of the remainder is unknown. V and J calls plus clone size are reproduced from that table; the DNA served to infer D and trimming. Here the sample has about 1 million clones; around 74% occur a single time. The ten largest clones take up about 1.4% of the sample.

The investigation overall reported the following: Naive subsets generally had larger estimated clonotype richness than memory subsets did. Sharing across a few donors was observed for approximately 4.6% of naive CD4, over 3% of naive CD8, over 2% of memory CD4, and roughly 0.4% of memory CD8 clonotypes. Even with the large sequencing depth, rarefaction of the sorted-subset datasets indicated that sequencing was incomplete. Based on pairwise subsampling, the degree of clonotype sharing among donors was expected to be affected by sequencing depth. The genetic and exposure-history diversity represented was limited by the small number of donors. Sampling was restricted to blood, and TCR repertoires in tissues likely differ from the TCR repertoires found in blood. Higher generation probabilities were observed for clonotypes shared by all four sorted-subset donors than for non-shared clonotypes.

The sequence derives from a young man in good health. The rearrangement combines TRBV5-4 with TRBJ2-7, with TRBD1 matching 7 junction bases. Sequenced material: memory CD4+ T cells sorted from blood. What the cell subset or site label conveys for this sample: CD45RA-negative fraction. The sequence in DNA is TGTGCCAGCAGCTTCCGGGACAGATACGAGCAGTACTTC. This codes for CASSFRDRYEQYF.